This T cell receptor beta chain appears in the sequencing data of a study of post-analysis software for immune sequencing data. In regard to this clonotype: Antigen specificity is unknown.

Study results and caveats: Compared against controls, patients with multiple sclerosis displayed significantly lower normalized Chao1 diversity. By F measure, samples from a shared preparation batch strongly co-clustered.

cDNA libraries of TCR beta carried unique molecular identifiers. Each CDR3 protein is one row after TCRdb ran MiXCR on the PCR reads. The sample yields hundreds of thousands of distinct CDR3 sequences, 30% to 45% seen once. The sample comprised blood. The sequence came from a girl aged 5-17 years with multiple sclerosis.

The CDR3 reads CASSFGSADTQYF. The CDR3 coding sequence is TGTGCCAGCAGTTTCGGGAGTGCAGATACGCAGTATTTT. J is TRBJ2-3 and V is TRBV12-3 or TRBV12-4, with a tentative D call TRBD2 (6 bases). Trimming stripped 3 bases from V and 4 bases from J, with 8 bases between. CDR3 length: 13 amino acids.